Each of the 2 T cell receptor beta chains below was sequenced from the same sample in a study of cytomegalovirus exposure and HLA in healthy donors. The PCR employed 60 Vbeta primers together with 13 Jbeta primers. The repertoire was sequenced with immunoSEQ multiplex PCR; TCRdb's copy has only in-frame clones and lacks some. The sample holds some 190,000 clones; more than 80% are singletons and the top ten take approximately 2.2%. The sequencing input was PBMCs. The receptors derive from a male donor in good health and CMV-seronegative.

This clone was picked up one time. V gene TRBV18 combines with J gene TRBJ2-3, with 12 nucleotides matching TRBD2. Per germline, CDR1 KGHSH and CDR2 LQKENI. The CDR3 has 22 residues. Trimming removed 4 bases from V and 8 bases from J; junction bases left unmatched: 28. CDR3 nucleotides: TGTGCCAGCTCACTCACCTCTAAGGACAGAACCAGGACTAGCGGGAATGTGGGTACGCAGTATTTT. Translating gives CASSLTSKDRTRTSGNVGTQYF.

The CDR3 DNA follows: TGTGCCAGCAGCTTACGTAGGCTAGCTGGCTCCTACGAGCAGTACTTC. Its translation: CASSLRRLAGSYEQYF. V gene TRBV7-2 combines with J gene TRBJ2-7; D is possibly TRBD2 (5 bases). V shed 2 bases and J shed 0 bases, with 14 bases lying between them. This CDR3 contains 16 residues. Per germline, CDR1 SGHTA and CDR2 FQGNSA.